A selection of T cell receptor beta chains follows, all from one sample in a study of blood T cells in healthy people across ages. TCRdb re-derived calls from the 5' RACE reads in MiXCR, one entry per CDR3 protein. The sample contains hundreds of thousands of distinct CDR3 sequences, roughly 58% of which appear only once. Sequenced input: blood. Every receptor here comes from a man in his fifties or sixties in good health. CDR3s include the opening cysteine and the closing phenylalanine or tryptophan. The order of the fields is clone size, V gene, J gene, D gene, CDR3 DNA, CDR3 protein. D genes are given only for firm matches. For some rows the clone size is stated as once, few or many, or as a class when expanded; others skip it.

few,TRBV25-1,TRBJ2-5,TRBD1,TGTGCCAGCAGTGAGGGACAGGGGGCACGGTACCAAGAGACCCAGTACTTC,CASSEGQGARYQETQYF
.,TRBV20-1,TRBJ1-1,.,TGCAGTGCCCGAGCGGGGGCCTCGACTCCAGCTTTCTTT,CSARAGASTPAFF
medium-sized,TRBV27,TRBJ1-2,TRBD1,TGTGCCAGCAGTTCGGCGGGACAGGCCTCCTATGGCTACACCTTC,CASSSAGQASYGYTF
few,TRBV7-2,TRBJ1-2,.,TGTGCCAGCAGCTTAGTGGACGGCCCCTATGGCTACACCTTC,CASSLVDGPYGYTF
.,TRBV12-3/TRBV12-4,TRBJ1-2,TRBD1,TGTGCCAGCAGTTTAGGTTCGGGGTCCAGGGGGAGTGGCTACACCTTC,CASSLGSGSRGSGYTF
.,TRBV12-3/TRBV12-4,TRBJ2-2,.,TGTGCCAGCAGTTTGGGGGCGTTCGGGGAGCTGTTTTTT,CASSLGAFGELFF
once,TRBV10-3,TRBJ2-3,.,TGTGCCATCAGGGGGGGTTCCACAGATACGCAGTATTTT,CAIRGGSTDTQYF
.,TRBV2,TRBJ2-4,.,TGTGCCAGCAGTGTCGGGAATCTAAACATTCAGTACTTC,CASSVGNLNIQYF
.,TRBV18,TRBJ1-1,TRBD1,TGTGCCAGCTCACTCCTCGGACAGGGGAACACTGAAGCTTTCTTT,CASSLLGQGNTEAFF
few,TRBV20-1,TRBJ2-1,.,TGCAGTGCTAACCCAGCGGGCCGGTACAATGAGCAGTTCTTC,CSANPAGRYNEQFF
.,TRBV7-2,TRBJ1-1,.,TGTGCCAGCAGCTGGCAGGGAGGAGGGACATGGGCTTTCTTT,CASSWQGGGTWAFF
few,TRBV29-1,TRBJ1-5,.,TGCAGCGCCGCAGCGGACCACAATCAGCCCCAGCATTTT,CSAAADHNQPQHF
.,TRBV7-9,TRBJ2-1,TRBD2,TGTGCCAGCAGCTTTAGCGGGGGGGCGAGGAACAATGAGCAGTTCTTC,CASSFSGGARNNEQFF
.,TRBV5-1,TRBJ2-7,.,TGCGCCAGCAGCTTGGGAGTTGTCGCCTACAATGAGCAGTACTTC,CASSLGVVAYNEQYF
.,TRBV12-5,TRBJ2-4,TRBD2,TGTGCTAGTGCCCGGGGGGACCTAAACATTCAGTACTTC,CASARGDLNIQYF
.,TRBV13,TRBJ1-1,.,TGTGCCAGCAGCTTGACAGGAGGCGTCATGAACACTGAAGCTTTCTTT,CASSLTGGVMNTEAFF
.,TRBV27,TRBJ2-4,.,TGTGCCAGCAGTGACGGACTAGCCAAAAACATTCAGTACTTC,CASSDGLAKNIQYF
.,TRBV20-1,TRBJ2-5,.,TGCAGTGCTAGAGATCTCGTCGGGGTGGAGACCCAGTACTTC,CSARDLVGVETQYF
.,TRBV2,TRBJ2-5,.,TGTGCCAGCAGTGGATCAGAACAAGAGACCCAGTACTTC,CASSGSEQETQYF
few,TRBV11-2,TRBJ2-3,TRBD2,TGTGCCAGCACCCTTACGGGGGGGAACACAGATACGCAGTATTTT,CASTLTGGNTDTQYF
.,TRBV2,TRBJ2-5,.,TGTGCCAGCAGTGCTAGCCTTGGGGAGACCCAGTACTTC,CASSASLGETQYF
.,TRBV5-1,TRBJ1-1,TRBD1,TGCGCCAGCAGCTTGGGAGGACAGGGGATTGTTGAAGCTTTCTTT,CASSLGGQGIVEAFF
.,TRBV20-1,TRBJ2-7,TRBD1,TGCAGTGCTGCCGGGACAGGGTTCTACGAGCAGTACTTC,CSAAGTGFYEQYF
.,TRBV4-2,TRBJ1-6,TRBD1,TGTGCCAGCAGCCGACAACCGGGACAGATCTCGGCCCTCCACTTT,CASSRQPGQISALHF